This is a list of T cell receptor beta chains from one sample in a study of T cell responses to AZD1222 COVID-19 vaccine. TCRdb's table, derived via immunoSEQ multiplex PCR, lists solely in-frame clones and lacks some. The sample shows some 120,000 clones, 90% to 95% of them seen only once. The sample was peripheral blood, taken on day 0 of AZD1222 vaccination. These TCRs come from an adult in good health. Both conserved end residues are part of each CDR3. Each record gives: D gene, clone size, V gene, J gene, CDR3 protein, CDR3 DNA. A D gene is named only where the DNA matches it firmly. The size of a clone is reported for some rows only, either as once, few or many, or as a class for expanded clones.

>TRBD1|NA|TRBV7-2|TRBJ1-1
CASSGDRAKNTEAFF
TGTGCCAGCAGCGGGGACAGGGCAAAGAACACTGAAGCTTTCTTT
>NA|NA|TRBV6-1|TRBJ1-1
CASSESIRRPNTEAFF
TGTGCCAGCAGTGAGTCTATCCGAAGGCCGAACACTGAAGCTTTCTTT
>TRBD1|NA|TRBV19|TRBJ2-2
CASSKAGGSARDTGELFF
TGTGCCAGTAGTAAGGCAGGGGGATCTGCGCGAGACACCGGGGAGCTGTTTTTT
>TRBD1|NA|TRBV4-1|TRBJ2-7
CASSQQGATYEQYF
TGCGCCAGCAGCCAACAGGGGGCGACCTACGAGCAGTACTTC
>NA|NA|TRBV7-2|TRBJ1-2
CASSLETARPGYTF
TGTGCCAGCAGCTTAGAAACGGCTAGACCTGGCTACACCTTC
>NA|NA|TRBV30|TRBJ2-7
CAWSVQGIYEQYF
TGTGCCTGGAGTGTACAGGGAATCTACGAGCAGTACTTC
>NA|NA|TRBV6-4|TRBJ1-1
CASSQTVNTEAFF
TGTGCCAGCAGCCAGACAGTAAACACTGAAGCTTTCTTT
>TRBD1|once|TRBV28|TRBJ2-3
CASSIQGAVDTQYF
TGTGCCAGCAGTATTCAGGGGGCGGTAGATACGCAGTATTTT
>TRBD2|NA|TRBV2|TRBJ2-1
CASSEVRGGRNEQFF
TGTGCCAGCAGTGAAGTTCGGGGGGGCCGGAATGAGCAGTTCTTC
>NA|NA|TRBV19|TRBJ2-4
CASLDGVERRIQYF
TGTGCCAGTCTAGACGGGGTCGAGAGGCGTATTCAGTACTTC
>NA|NA|TRBV29-1|TRBJ1-5
CSVEGGRGDQPQHF
TGCAGCGTTGAGGGGGGAAGGGGGGATCAGCCCCAGCATTTT
>TRBD2|once|TRBV4-1|TRBJ2-7
CASSQEETSGETYEQYF
TGCGCCAGCAGCCAAGAGGAGACTAGCGGGGAAACCTACGAGCAGTACTTC
>NA|NA|TRBV4-1|TRBJ1-1
CASSQVGLGLMNTEAFF
TGCGCCAGCAGCCAAGTCGGACTTGGGCTAATGAACACTGAAGCTTTCTTT
>NA|NA|TRBV18|TRBJ2-7
CASSPYSTLRYEQYF
TGTGCCAGCTCACCCTACAGTACTCTTCGCTACGAGCAGTACTTC
>NA|NA|TRBV28|TRBJ1-5
CASSPWGQPQHF
TGTGCCAGCAGTCCTTGGGGTCAGCCCCAGCATTTT
>NA|NA|TRBV20-1|TRBJ1-2
CSTPWGYTF
TGCAGTACCCCCTGGGGCTACACCTTC
>TRBD1|NA|TRBV23-1|TRBJ2-5
CASSQPRGQQETQYF
TGCGCCAGCAGTCAACCGAGGGGACAGCAAGAGACCCAGTACTTC
>NA|NA|TRBV19|TRBJ2-3
CASSIHWAGRGTDTQYF
TGTGCCAGTAGTATCCATTGGGCAGGGCGGGGCACAGATACGCAGTATTTT
>NA|NA|TRBV19|TRBJ1-1
CASSLRRAVMNTEAFF
TGTGCCAGTAGTCTTCGCAGGGCCGTAATGAACACTGAAGCTTTCTTT
>TRBD1|NA|TRBV28|TRBJ1-2
CASLQGAKGYTF
TGTGCCAGTCTACAGGGGGCGAAAGGCTACACCTTC
>NA|NA|TRBV3-1/TRBV3-2|TRBJ1-2
CASSQTGFYGYTF
TGTGCCAGCAGCCAGACAGGTTTCTATGGCTACACCTTC
>NA|NA|TRBV4-3|TRBJ1-1
CASSQDPTTLNTEAFF
TGCGCCAGCAGCCAAGATCCCACCACTTTGAACACTGAAGCTTTCTTT
>NA|NA|TRBV5-6|TRBJ1-5
CASSLALSNQPQHF
TGTGCCAGCAGCTTGGCACTTAGCAATCAGCCCCAGCATTTT
>TRBD2|NA|TRBV4-3|TRBJ2-7
CASSQSGGSSYEQYF
TGCGCCAGCAGCCAAAGCGGGGGGTCCTCCTACGAGCAGTACTTC
>NA|NA|TRBV5-1|TRBJ2-7
CASSSEYPPEQYF
TGCGCCAGCAGCTCCGAGTATCCTCCCGAGCAGTACTTC
>NA|few|TRBV9|TRBJ1-2
CASSVGVASYGYTF
TGTGCCAGCAGCGTAGGGGTGGCCTCCTATGGCTACACCTTC
>NA|NA|TRBV6-5|TRBJ2-1
CASSGTRFEQFF
TGTGCCAGCAGCGGGACGCGATTCGAGCAGTTCTTC
>TRBD1|few|TRBV3-1/TRBV3-2|TRBJ1-2
CASRHLTDREHGYTF
TGTGCCAGCAGACACCTGACTGACAGGGAGCACGGCTACACCTTC
>NA|NA|TRBV5-1|TRBJ1-2
CASSLDSLLNYGYTF
TGCGCCAGCAGCTTGGACAGTCTCCTTAACTATGGCTACACCTTC
>TRBD2|NA|TRBV19|TRBJ2-1
CASTFGRGGLEQFF
TGTGCCAGTACATTTGGGCGGGGGGGCCTTGAGCAGTTCTTC
>NA|NA|TRBV4-3|TRBJ1-6
CASSQDYPRTVQYNSPLHF
TGCGCCAGCAGCCAAGATTATCCCAGGACCGTACAATATAATTCACCCCTCCACTTT
>TRBD1|NA|TRBV29-1|TRBJ2-3
CSVEARDRGTDTQYF
TGCAGCGTTGAAGCACGGGACAGGGGCACAGATACGCAGTATTTT
>NA|NA|TRBV21-1|TRBJ1-2
CASSKEGWDYGYTF
TGTGCCAGCAGCAAGGAGGGTTGGGACTATGGCTACACCTTC
>NA|NA|TRBV6-6|TRBJ2-7
CASTAGGLGEQYF
TGTGCCAGCACTGCAGGGGGGCTTGGGGAGCAGTACTTC
>NA|NA|TRBV6-4|TRBJ1-2
CASSDRGGGADGYTF
TGTGCCAGCAGTGACCGAGGGGGGGGCGCGGATGGCTACACCTTC
>NA|NA|TRBV27|TRBJ1-6
CASSFLIESPLHF
TGTGCCAGCAGTTTTTTGATAGAGTCACCCCTCCACTTT
>NA|NA|TRBV28|TRBJ1-3
CASGGSGNTIYF
TGTGCCAGCGGGGGCTCTGGAAACACCATATATTTT
>NA|NA|TRBV4-2|TRBJ2-3
CASSPRLGVSADTQYF
TGTGCCAGCAGCCCTAGGCTTGGGGTGAGCGCAGATACGCAGTATTTT
>TRBD1|NA|TRBV7-2|TRBJ1-1
CASSLVGTGEMNTEAFF
TGTGCCAGCAGCTTAGTTGGGACAGGGGAAATGAACACTGAAGCTTTCTTT
>NA|NA|TRBV19|TRBJ1-3
CASSIRGGRAGNTIYF
TGTGCCAGTAGTATCCGGGGAGGCAGGGCTGGAAACACCATATATTTT
>TRBD1|once|TRBV7-9|TRBJ1-4
CASSEGQGREKLFF
TGTGCCAGCAGCGAAGGACAGGGACGAGAAAAACTGTTTTTT